These 27 T cell receptor beta chains were all obtained from the same sample, sequenced in a study of T cells in Graves' hyperthyroidism and ophthalmopathy. Regions amplified from RNA transcripts were the TCR beta CDR3 regions. In the first-round RT-PCR of the TCR CDR3, the HTBI primer set was used. Via MiXCR, TCRdb re-called the multiplex PCR reads, giving one row per CDR3 protein. This sample has roughly 290,000 distinct CDR3 sequences, with 15% to 20% found just once. Sequenced input: blood. Receptors were obtained from a woman aged 55-69 years with Graves' ophthalmopathy.

This chain joins TRBV6-2 or TRBV6-3 and TRBJ2-7; D not certain. V lost 7 bases and J lost 3, with 13 bases in between. The germline gives CDR1 MNHEY, CDR2 SVGEGT. The CDR3 runs 13 residues. The CDR3 sequence is CASTPTSHYEQYF. In nucleotides, the CDR3 is TGTGCCAGCACCCCAACCTCGCACTACGAGCAGTACTTC.

This clonotype was counted at least ten times. The chain uses TRBV6-6 and TRBJ1-1; D gene ambiguous. Trimming left V 2 bases short and J 3 bases short, with 10 bases between. CDR1 is MNHNY and CDR2 is SVGAGI in the germline V gene (reference sequence). This CDR3 spans 14 amino acids. CDR3 loop: CASSYGQVHTEAFF. In nucleotides, the CDR3 is TGTGCCAGCAGTTACGGGCAGGTCCACACTGAAGCTTTCTTT.

This clonotype appeared many times. The J gene is TRBJ1-2, the V gene TRBV12-3 or TRBV12-4; possibly TRBD1 for D (5 bases). The V end lost 4 bases, the J end lost 0 bases, and 9 bases lay between the germline ends. There are 14 residues in the CDR3. For the CDR3, the DNA is TGTGCCAGCAGTTGGGGCGGGACTAACTATGGCTACACCTTC. It yields the protein CASSWGGTNYGYTF.

There are many counts of this clonotype. This sequence joins TRBV20-1 and TRBJ2-7; the match to TRBD1 covers 9 bases. The CDR3 has 13 amino acids. V gave up 5 bases and J gave up 6 bases; unmatched junction bases: 8. Germline assignment: CDR1 DFQATT and CDR2 SNEGSKA (reference sequence). As DNA, the CDR3 is TGCAGTGCTGACGGGACAGGGACGGGCGAGCAGTACTTC. Amino acids: CSADGTGTGEQYF.

This clonotype was counted many times. This chain links TRBV29-1 with TRBJ2-7, with D perhaps TRBD2 (5 bases). Trimming left V 7 bases short and J 4 bases short, with 20 bases between. From germline, CDR1 is SQVTM and CDR2 ANQGSEA. The CDR3 spans 14 residues. Here the CDR3 reads CSAKREQYGYEQYF. CDR3 coding DNA: TGCAGCGCAAAAAGGGAGCAGTACGGGTACGAGCAGTACTTC.

This clonotype was picked up many times. The rearrangement joins TRBV27 to TRBJ1-6; D is ambiguous. V shed 6 bases and J shed 7 bases, with 19 bases lying between them. Germline CDR1 reads MNHEY; CDR2 reads SMNVEV (reference sequence). The CDR3 consists of 16 residues. CDR3 region: CASSRFRLTGNSPLHF. The CDR3 DNA is TGTGCCAGCAGCCGATTTAGGTTGACGGGGAATTCACCCCTCCACTTT.

This clonotype was counted many times. The V call is TRBV28, the J call TRBJ2-5; TRBD2 is a possible D gene (6 bases). Between the trimmed V and J ends, which lost 3 bases and 4 bases, there was a span of 9 bases. Germline CDR1 MDHEN, CDR2 SYDVKM. This CDR3 comprises 13 residues. This CDR3 is CASSFGLTETQYF. CDR3 nucleotide sequence: TGTGCCAGCAGTTTCGGACTAACAGAGACCCAGTACTTC.

This clonotype was seen a few times. This chain uses TRBV5-1 with TRBJ2-7, with 7 bases aligning to TRBD2. Trimming removed 0 bases from V and 4 bases from J; junction bases left unmatched: 7. This CDR3 contains 15 residues. Germline CDR1 reads SGHRS; CDR2 reads YFSETQ. In DNA form, the CDR3 reads TGCGCCAGCAGCTTGGAGGTTGGGGGAGGGTACGAGCAGTACTTC. Translated, it gives CASSLEVGGGYEQYF.

This chain connects TRBV7-9 to TRBJ2-5; TRBD1 agrees at 7 bases. The J segment lost 13 bases and the V segment lost 6 bases, leaving 20 bases of the junction unmatched. The V gene's germline CDR1 is SEHNR and CDR2 FQNEAQ (reference sequence). CDR3 size: 15 residues. The CDR3 spells CASSPTLRSRQGLYF. As DNA, the CDR3 is TGTGCCAGCAGTCCTACGTTACGCTCCCGACAGGGCCTGTACTTC.

The chain couples TRBV4-2 to TRBJ2-7; 10 bases match TRBD1. The trim removed 3 bases at V and 4 bases at J, leaving 9 bases unmatched. The CDR3 covers 16 residues. Per germline, CDR1 LGHNA and CDR2 YNFKEQ. Written as DNA, the CDR3 is TGTGCCAGCAGCCAGAAACGAGGGGGACAGGGGTACGAGCAGTACTTC. This encodes CASSQKRGGQGYEQYF.

This chain links TRBV20-1 with TRBJ1-5; D perhaps matches TRBD1 (5 bases). CDR1 and CDR2 from the germline V gene are DFQATT and SNEGSKA (reference sequence). The CDR3 loop spans 14 amino acids. Trimming removed 6 bases at V and 4 bases at J, with 16 bases between. The CDR3 DNA follows: TGCAGTGCACGGGACGGGAGGGGTAATCAGCCCCAGCATTTT. Its protein product is CSARDGRGNQPQHF.

This clonotype came up many times. The chain recombines TRBV6-6 with TRBJ2-7; possible D gene TRBD1, 6 bases. Trimming took off 2 bases at V and 5 bases at J, with 16 bases between the two ends. Germline values: CDR1 MNHNY, CDR2 SVGAGI (reference sequence). This CDR3 is 15 amino acids long. The DNA for the CDR3 is TGTGCCAGCAGTTACGAGGGACAAAGGTACGACGAGCAGTACTTC. Translation gives CASSYEGQRYDEQYF.

This clonotype was detected many times. This chain links TRBV20-1 with TRBJ2-3; TRBD2 matches at 7 bases. Germline V gene sequence: CDR1 DFQATT, CDR2 SNEGSKA (reference sequence). The ends lost 5 bases at V and 0 bases at J; junction bases unmatched: 8. The CDR3 covers 15 residues. CDR3 protein: CSAAGGRASTDTQYF. CDR3 DNA sequence: TGCAGTGCTGCTGGCGGGAGAGCTAGCACAGATACGCAGTATTTT.

This clonotype came up many times. The chain employs TRBV12-3 or TRBV12-4 and TRBJ1-1, with D possibly being TRBD1 (6 bases). Trimming removed 8 bases at V and 8 bases at J, with 18 bases between. This CDR3 has 13 residues. CDR3 sequence reads: CASSKNIGGEAFF. CDR3 coding DNA: TGTGCCAGCTCTAAAAATATTGGGGGCGAAGCTTTCTTT.

This clonotype was seen at least ten times. The chain recombines TRBV28 with TRBJ1-2, with D possibly being TRBD1 (5 bases). The V gene's germline CDR1 is MDHEN and CDR2 SYDVKM. The CDR3 runs to 15 residues. Trimming shortened V by 5 bases and J by 0 bases, and 13 bases separated the two germline ends. CDR3 amino acids: CASSPPLGANYGYTF. The DNA for the CDR3 is TGTGCCAGCAGTCCTCCTCTGGGGGCTAACTATGGCTACACCTTC.

The chain is built from TRBV29-1 and TRBJ1-2; D is undetermined. The CDR3 loop spans 14 amino acids. The germline V and J ends were trimmed by 3 bases and 3 bases, with 14 bases remaining between them. Germline values: CDR1 SQVTM, CDR2 ANQGSEA. The chain's CDR3 is CSVEDSDRDYGYTF. The DNA of the CDR3 is TGCAGCGTTGAGGATTCCGACCGCGACTATGGCTACACCTTC.

V is TRBV5-1 and J is TRBJ2-7; weak D call: TRBD1 (6 bases). V dropped 1 base and J dropped 6 bases, with 20 bases sitting between them. This CDR3 has 16 amino acids. Germline V lookup: CDR1 SGHRS, CDR2 YFSETQ. CDR3 DNA sequence: TGCGCCAGCAGCTTGACGCCGGACAGTGGGGTCTCCGAGCAGTACTTC. This codes for CASSLTPDSGVSEQYF.

V is TRBV5-1 and J is TRBJ2-3, with 10 bases that match TRBD1. The germline V gene encodes CDR1 SGHRS and CDR2 YFSETQ. The CDR3 is 15 residues long. With V trimmed by 0 bases and J by 5 bases, 3 bases remained unmatched. The DNA of the CDR3 is TGCGCCAGCAGCTTGGGACAGGGGGCGGGAGATACGCAGTATTTT. It yields the protein CASSLGQGAGDTQYF.

Notes on this clonotype: Because it lacks the conserved phenylalanine or tryptophan at the end, this CDR3 is likely a read error. The chain joins TRBV29-1 to TRBJ2-7; TRBD1 agrees at 11 bases. V was clipped by 7 bases and J by 2 bases; unmatched bases: 4. Germline CDR1 SQVTM, CDR2 ANQGSEA. This CDR3 has 13 amino acids. CDR3 in amino acids: CSARTGGPYEQYL. Here the CDR3 DNA reads TGCAGCGCTCGGACAGGGGGCCCCTACGAGCAGTACCTC.

This clonotype was observed many times. The chain uses TRBV29-1 and TRBJ2-3, with no clear D. This CDR3 spans 12 amino acids. CDR1 SQVTM and CDR2 ANQGSEA come from the germline V gene. V gave up 3 bases and J gave up 0 bases, with 4 bases separating them. The CDR3 protein is CSVDPSTDTQYF. The CDR3 region has the DNA TGCAGCGTTGACCCTAGCACAGATACGCAGTATTTT.

This clonotype was counted many times. The rearrangement links TRBV3-1 to TRBJ2-7; 7 nucleotides agree with TRBD1. This CDR3 spans 17 amino acids. The germline V gene has CDR1 LGHDT and CDR2 YNNKEL (reference sequence). J gave up 2 bases and V 1 base, and 11 bases lay outside the gene matches. CDR3 sequence (DNA): TGTGCCAGCAGCCAAGGCCACGACCGGGACAGAGCCTACGAGCAGTACTTC. It yields the protein CASSQGHDRDRAYEQYF.

This clonotype appeared many times. The chain employs TRBV6-1 and TRBJ2-7; 10 nucleotides align to TRBD2. Germline CDR1 MNHNS, CDR2 SASEGT. V was clipped by 6 bases and J by 4 bases; unmatched bases: 9. The CDR3 length is 15 residues. CDR3 coding DNA: TGTGCCAGCAGCACAATTAGCGGGAGGTCTTACGAGCAGTACTTC. Translating gives CASSTISGRSYEQYF.

The V gene is TRBV19, the J gene TRBJ2-2; D is unclear. From germline, CDR1 is LNHDA and CDR2 SQIVND (reference sequence). CDR3 size: 14 residues. V was cut by 5 bases and J by 7 bases, with 14 bases left in between. The CDR3 protein is CASSLTGRNGELFF. The CDR3, as DNA: TGTGCCAGTAGTCTTACCGGCCGGAACGGGGAGCTGTTTTTT.

This clonotype was seen at least ten times. The chain joins TRBV24-1 to TRBJ2-3; TRBD2 matches at 11 bases. V lost 4 bases to trimming and J lost 1 base; unmatched junction nucleotides: 3. The CDR3 runs to 16 residues. CDR1 KGHDR and CDR2 SFDVKD come from the germline V gene. The CDR3 nucleotides are TGTGCCACCAGTGACACTAGCGGGAGAGGCACAGATACGCAGTATTTT. The encoded protein is CATSDTSGRGTDTQYF.

This clonotype was seen more than once but under ten times. The CDR3 region has the DNA TGTGCCATCAAAGGGGGAATGGGAGAGACCCAGTACTTC. As protein: CAIKGGMGETQYF. The chain carries TRBV10-3 and TRBJ2-5, with a possible D match to TRBD1 (6 bases). CDR3 length: 13 residues. The germline gives CDR1 ENHRY, CDR2 SYGVKD. The V gene lost 7 bases and the J gene lost 4 bases, with 13 bases spanning the gap.

This clonotype was picked up a small number of times. J is TRBJ2-5 and V is TRBV13, with D possibly matching TRBD2 (6 bases). V was trimmed by 4 bases and J by 0 bases, leaving 24 bases between them. Germline CDR1 PRHDT, CDR2 FYEKMQ (reference sequence). CDR3 length: 19 residues. The DNA for the CDR3 is TGTGCCAGCAGCTCCCGCCGGGGGTGGCGGAGAGGGTACCAAGAGACCCAGTACTTC. This codes for CASSSRRGWRRGYQETQYF.

The chain joins TRBV6-1 to TRBJ2-7, with a possible D match to TRBD1 (7 bases). The CDR3 runs 16 residues. The V end lost 6 bases, the J end lost 3 bases, and 21 bases lay between the germline ends. Germline CDR1 MNHNS, CDR2 SASEGT. In DNA form, the CDR3 reads TGTGCCAGCAGGGAGGGACAGATACAATACTTCTACGAGCAGTACTTC. Protein product: CASREGQIQYFYEQYF.